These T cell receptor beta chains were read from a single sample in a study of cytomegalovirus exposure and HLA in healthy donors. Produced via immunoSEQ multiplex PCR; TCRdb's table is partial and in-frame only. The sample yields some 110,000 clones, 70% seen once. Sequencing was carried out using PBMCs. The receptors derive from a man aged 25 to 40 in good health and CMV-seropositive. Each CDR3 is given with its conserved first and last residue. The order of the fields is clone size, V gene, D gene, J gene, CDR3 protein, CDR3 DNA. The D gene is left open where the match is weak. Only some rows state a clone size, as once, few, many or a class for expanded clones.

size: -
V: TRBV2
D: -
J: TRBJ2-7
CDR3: CASFKEQGPYEQYF
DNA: TGTGCCAGCTTCAAGGAACAGGGACCTTACGAGCAGTACTTC

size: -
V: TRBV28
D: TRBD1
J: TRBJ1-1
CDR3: CASSYTQGLRAFF
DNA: TGTGCCAGCAGCTACACACAGGGGTTAAGAGCTTTCTTT

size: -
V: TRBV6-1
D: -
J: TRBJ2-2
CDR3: CANRVAGSPGELFF
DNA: TGTGCCAACCGAGTCGCAGGGTCCCCCGGGGAGCTGTTTTTT

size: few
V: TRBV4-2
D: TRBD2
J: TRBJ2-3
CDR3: CASSRTSGVTDTQYF
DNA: TGTGCCAGCAGCCGGACTAGCGGGGTCACAGATACGCAGTATTTT

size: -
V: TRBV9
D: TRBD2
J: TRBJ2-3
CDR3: CASNTISGSGTDTQYF
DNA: TGTGCCAGCAACACAATAAGCGGGAGTGGAACAGATACGCAGTATTTT

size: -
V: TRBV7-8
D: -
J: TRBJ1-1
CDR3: CASRTSAGTMNTEAFF
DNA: TGTGCCAGCAGGACCTCGGCCGGGACAATGAACACTGAAGCTTTCTTT

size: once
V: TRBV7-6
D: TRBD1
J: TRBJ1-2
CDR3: CATTGGQGSGYGYTF
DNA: TGTGCCACGACGGGAGGACAGGGGTCGGGCTATGGCTACACCTTC

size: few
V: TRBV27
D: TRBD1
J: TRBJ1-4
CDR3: CASSLRQGAEKLFF
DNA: TGTGCCAGCAGTCTAAGACAGGGGGCCGAAAAACTGTTTTTT

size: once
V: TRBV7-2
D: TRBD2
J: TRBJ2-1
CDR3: CASRGERLAGGLINEQFF
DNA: TGTGCCAGCCGAGGGGAAAGACTAGCGGGGGGCTTAATCAATGAGCAGTTCTTC

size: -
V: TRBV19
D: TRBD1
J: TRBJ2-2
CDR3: CASSISLPGGLFF
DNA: TGTGCCAGTAGTATCTCCTTACCAGGGGGGCTGTTTTTT

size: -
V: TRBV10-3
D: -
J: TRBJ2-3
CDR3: CAISDGTGILAGPGDTQYF
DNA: TGTGCCATCAGTGACGGGACAGGAATACTAGCGGGCCCTGGCGATACGCAGTATTTT

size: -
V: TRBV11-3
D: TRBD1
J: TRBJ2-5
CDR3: CASSLGTAQETQYF
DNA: TGTGCCAGCAGCCTTGGGACAGCGCAAGAGACCCAGTACTTC

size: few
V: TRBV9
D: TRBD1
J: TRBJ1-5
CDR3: CASSPTGGSQPQHF
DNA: TGTGCCAGCAGCCCCACAGGGGGTTCTCAGCCCCAGCATTTT

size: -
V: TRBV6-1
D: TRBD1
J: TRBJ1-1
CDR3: CASTLRGDTEAFF
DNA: TGTGCCAGCACCCTCAGGGGGGACACTGAAGCTTTCTTT

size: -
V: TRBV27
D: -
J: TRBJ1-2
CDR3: CASSLSNGGAGGYTF
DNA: TGTGCCAGCAGTTTATCGAACGGGGGGGCAGGTGGCTACACCTTC

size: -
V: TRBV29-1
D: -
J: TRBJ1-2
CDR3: CSVRGGTAYGYTF
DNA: TGCAGCGTTCGGGGGGGGACGGCATATGGCTACACCTTC

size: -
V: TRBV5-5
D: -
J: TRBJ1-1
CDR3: CASSRGQLSPEAFF
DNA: TGTGCCAGCAGCCGCGGACAGCTATCGCCAGAAGCTTTCTTT

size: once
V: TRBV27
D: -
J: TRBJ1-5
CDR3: CASHHPGGPQHF
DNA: TGTGCCAGCCACCACCCCGGGGGGCCCCAGCATTTT

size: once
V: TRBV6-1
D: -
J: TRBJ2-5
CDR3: CASSELGLDENF
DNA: TGTGCCAGCAGTGAACTCGGGTTAGATGAAAACTTC

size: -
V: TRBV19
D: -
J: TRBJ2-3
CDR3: CASNRYGSADTQYF
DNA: TGTGCCAGTAACCGGTACGGGAGCGCAGATACGCAGTATTTT

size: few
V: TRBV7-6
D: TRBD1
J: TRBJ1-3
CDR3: CASSLGQGNGNTIYF
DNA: TGTGCCAGCAGTCTTGGACAGGGAAATGGAAACACCATATATTTT

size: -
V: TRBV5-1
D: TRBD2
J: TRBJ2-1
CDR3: CASTREPYNEQFF
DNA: TGCGCCAGCACGCGGGAGCCGTACAATGAGCAGTTCTTC

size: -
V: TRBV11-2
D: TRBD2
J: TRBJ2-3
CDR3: CASSPRLAGLTDTQYF
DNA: TGTGCCAGCAGCCCCCGACTAGCGGGGCTCACAGATACGCAGTATTTT

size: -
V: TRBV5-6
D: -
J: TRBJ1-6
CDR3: CASSSLGSPLHF
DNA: TGTGCCAGCAGCTCGCTCGGTTCACCCCTCCACTTT

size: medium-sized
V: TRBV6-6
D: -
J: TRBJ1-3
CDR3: CASSSNRAGRNTIYF
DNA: TGTGCCAGCAGTTCTAACAGGGCAGGACGAAACACCATATATTTT

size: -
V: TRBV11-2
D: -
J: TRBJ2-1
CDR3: CASSPHPGGYNEQFF
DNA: TGTGCCAGCAGCCCTCACCCCGGGGGATACAATGAGCAGTTCTTC

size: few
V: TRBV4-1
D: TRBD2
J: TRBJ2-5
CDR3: CASSSSWASGETQYF
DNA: TGCGCCAGCAGCTCCAGCTGGGCTAGCGGGGAGACCCAGTACTTC

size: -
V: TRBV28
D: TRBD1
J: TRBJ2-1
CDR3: CASSLGTGVGYNEQFF
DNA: TGTGCCAGCAGTTTAGGGACAGGGGTGGGATACAATGAGCAGTTCTTC

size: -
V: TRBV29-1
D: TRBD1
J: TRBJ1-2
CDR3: CSAFITGTGLSNYGYTF
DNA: TGCAGCGCTTTCATTACCGGGACAGGATTGTCTAACTATGGCTACACCTTC

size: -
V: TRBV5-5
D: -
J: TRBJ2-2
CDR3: CASSYRNTGELFF
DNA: TGTGCCAGCAGCTACAGGAACACCGGGGAGCTGTTTTTT

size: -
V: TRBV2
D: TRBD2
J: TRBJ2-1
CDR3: CASGTGLADEQFF
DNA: TGTGCCAGCGGAACTGGACTAGCGGATGAGCAGTTCTTC

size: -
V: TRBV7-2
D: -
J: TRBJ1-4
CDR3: CASSLQGSHSEKLFF
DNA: TGTGCCAGCAGCTTACAGGGATCCCACTCTGAAAAACTGTTTTTT

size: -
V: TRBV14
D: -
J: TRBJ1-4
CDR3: CASSKTPRSNEKLFF
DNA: TGTGCCAGCAGTAAGACGCCGAGGTCTAATGAAAAACTGTTTTTT

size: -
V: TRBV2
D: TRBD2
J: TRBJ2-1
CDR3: CASRISGSPYNEQFF
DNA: TGTGCCAGCAGAATAAGCGGGAGCCCCTACAATGAGCAGTTCTTC

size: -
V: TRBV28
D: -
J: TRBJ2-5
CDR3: CASGGRRETQYF
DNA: TGTGCCAGCGGGGGGAGGAGGGAGACCCAGTACTTC

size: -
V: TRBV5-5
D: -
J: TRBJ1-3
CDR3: CASSLSSGGTIYF
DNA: TGTGCCAGCAGCTTGAGTTCAGGAGGCACCATATATTTT

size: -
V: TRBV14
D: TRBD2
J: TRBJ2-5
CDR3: CASSQWGGRALLETQYF
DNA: TGTGCCAGCAGCCAATGGGGCGGGAGGGCCCTTTTAGAGACCCAGTACTTC

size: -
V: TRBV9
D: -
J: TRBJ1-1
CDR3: CASSAEAGAEAFF
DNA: TGTGCCAGCAGCGCCGAGGCAGGGGCCGAAGCTTTCTTT

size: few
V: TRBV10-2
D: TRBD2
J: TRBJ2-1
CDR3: CASSYSGGSDEQFF
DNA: TGCGCCAGCAGCTATAGCGGGGGAAGTGATGAGCAGTTCTTC

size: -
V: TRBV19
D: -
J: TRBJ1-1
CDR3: CASSKRGNTEAFF
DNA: TGTGCCAGTAGTAAGCGGGGGAATACTGAAGCTTTCTTT

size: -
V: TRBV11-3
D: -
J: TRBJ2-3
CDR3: CASAQSGSTDTQYF
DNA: TGTGCCAGCGCCCAAAGCGGGAGCACAGATACGCAGTATTTT

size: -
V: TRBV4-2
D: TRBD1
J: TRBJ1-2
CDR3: CASSQGTLGQGVVGGYTF
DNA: TGTGCCAGCAGCCAAGGGACCCTAGGACAGGGTGTAGTCGGAGGCTACACCTTC

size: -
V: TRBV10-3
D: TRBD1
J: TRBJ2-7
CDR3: CAIRRQGAEQYF
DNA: TGTGCCATCAGACGACAGGGAGCCGAGCAGTACTTC

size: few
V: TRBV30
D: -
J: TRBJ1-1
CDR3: CAFPSTGNTEAFF
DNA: TGTGCCTTTCCCTCAACAGGGAACACTGAAGCTTTCTTT

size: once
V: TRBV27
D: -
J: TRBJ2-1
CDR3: CASSLPGSSYNEQFF
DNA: TGTGCCAGCAGTTTACCGGGGAGCTCCTACAATGAGCAGTTCTTC

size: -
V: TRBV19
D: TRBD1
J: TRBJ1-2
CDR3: CASSPGTGGWGYTF
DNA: TGTGCCAGTAGCCCCGGGACAGGGGGCTGGGGCTACACCTTC

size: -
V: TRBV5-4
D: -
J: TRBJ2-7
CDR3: CASSGGGAGSYEQYF
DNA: TGTGCCAGCAGCGGCGGCGGGGCCGGCTCCTACGAGCAGTACTTC

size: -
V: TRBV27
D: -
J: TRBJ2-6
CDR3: CASSEAQGTGANVLTF
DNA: TGTGCCAGCAGTGAAGCACAGGGAACTGGGGCCAACGTCCTGACTTTC

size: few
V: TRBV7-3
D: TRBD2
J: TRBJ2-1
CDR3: CASSLTRSGAEQFF
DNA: TGTGCCAGCAGCTTAACCCGAAGCGGGGCTGAGCAGTTCTTC

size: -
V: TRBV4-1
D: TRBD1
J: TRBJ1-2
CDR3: CASSHARQGIGYGYTF
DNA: TGCGCCAGCAGCCACGCCAGACAGGGGATAGGCTATGGCTACACCTTC

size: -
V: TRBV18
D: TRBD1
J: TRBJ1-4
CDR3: CASSPGQGRDEKLFF
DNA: TGTGCCAGCTCACCGGGACAGGGGCGGGATGAAAAACTGTTTTTT

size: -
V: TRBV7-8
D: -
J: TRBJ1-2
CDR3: CASNLNGQTYKYGYTF
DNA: TGTGCCAGCAATCTAAATGGACAGACTTATAAATATGGCTACACCTTC

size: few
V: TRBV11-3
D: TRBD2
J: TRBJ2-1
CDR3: CASSLSGLAYNEQFF
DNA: TGTGCCAGCAGCTTGAGCGGACTAGCCTACAATGAGCAGTTCTTC

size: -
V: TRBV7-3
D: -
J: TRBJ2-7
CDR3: CASSQQGSSYEQYF
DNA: TGTGCCAGCAGTCAACAGGGTTCCTCCTACGAGCAGTACTTC

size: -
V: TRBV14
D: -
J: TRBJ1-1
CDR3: CASSGTGSYAEAFF
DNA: TGTGCCAGCAGCGGAACAGGGTCTTATGCTGAAGCTTTCTTT

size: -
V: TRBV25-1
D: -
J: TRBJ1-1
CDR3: CASSEYAQVNTEAFF
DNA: TGTGCCAGCAGTGAATATGCCCAGGTTAACACTGAAGCTTTCTTT